One T cell receptor beta chain is described in this entry. This record belongs to a study of cytomegalovirus exposure and HLA in healthy donors. There are 18 residues in the CDR3. Losses at the gene ends were 2 bases for V and 3 bases for J; bases not matched to a gene: 13. Germline CDR1 reads SGHVS; CDR2 reads FQNEAQ. With 60 Vbeta and 13 Jbeta primers, the PCR was carried out. The method was immunoSEQ multiplex PCR; TCRdb's version includes in-frame clones alone and lacks a portion of them. The sample includes around 170,000 clones, over 70% seen only once; the top ten take around 5.7%. The origin of this receptor is a man aged 35-49 years in good health and CMV-seronegative. This rearrangement joins TRBV7-8 to TRBJ2-7, with TRBD2 matching over 10 bases. Sequences were obtained from PBMCs. The CDR3 sequence is CASSLKASGRVPDYEQYF. The CDR3 DNA sequence: TGTGCCAGCAGCTTAAAGGCTAGCGGGAGAGTGCCCGACTACGAGCAGTACTTC.